This T cell receptor beta chain emerged from a study of memory CD4+ T cells and cytomegalovirus serostatus. Single viable CD3+CD4+CD8-CD45RO+ cells were sorted as the memory CD4+ T cells. CMV serostatus came from serum IgG against pp150, pp28, p38, p52. Sequenced by immunoSEQ multiplex PCR; TCRdb stores in-frame clones only, minus some. The table shows about 46,000 clones, with around four fifths occurring only once. Sequencing used memory CD4+ T cells from blood. The receptor was derived from an adult in good health and CMV-seronegative.

The CDR3 bases are TGTGCCAGCAGCGTAGGCCGGGACCCCGAGCAGTACTTC. Its translation is CASSVGRDPEQYF. The chain joins TRBV7-8 to TRBJ2-7; D may be TRBD1 or TRBD2 (5 bases each). Germline CDR1 reads SGHVS; CDR2 reads FQNEAQ. V lost 5 bases and J lost 6, with 14 bases in between. The CDR3 has 13 residues.